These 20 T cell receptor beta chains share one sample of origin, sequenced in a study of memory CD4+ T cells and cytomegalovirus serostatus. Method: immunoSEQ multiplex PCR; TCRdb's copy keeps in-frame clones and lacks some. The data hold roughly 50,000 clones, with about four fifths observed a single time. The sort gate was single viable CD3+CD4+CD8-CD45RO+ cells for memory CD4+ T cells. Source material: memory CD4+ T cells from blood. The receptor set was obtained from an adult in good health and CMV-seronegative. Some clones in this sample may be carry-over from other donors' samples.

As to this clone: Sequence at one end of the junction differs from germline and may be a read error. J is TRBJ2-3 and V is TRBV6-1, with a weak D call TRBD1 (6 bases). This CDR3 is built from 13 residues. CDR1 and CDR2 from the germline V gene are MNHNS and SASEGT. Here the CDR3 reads CTGSQGSTDTQYF. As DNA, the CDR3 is TGCACCGGCTCGCAGGGGAGCACAGATACGCAGTATTTT.

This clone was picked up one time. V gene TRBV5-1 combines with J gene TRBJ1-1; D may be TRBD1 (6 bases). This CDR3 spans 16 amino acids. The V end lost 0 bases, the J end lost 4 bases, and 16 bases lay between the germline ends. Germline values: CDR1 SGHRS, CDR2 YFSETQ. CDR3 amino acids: CASSLVGFKGGTEAFF. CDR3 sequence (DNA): TGCGCCAGCAGCTTGGTAGGGTTCAAAGGGGGCACTGAAGCTTTCTTT.

CDR3 bases: TGTGCCAGCAGCCAAGTCCCCTCGACAGGGCCGGGAGATACGCAGTATTTT. Encoded protein: CASSQVPSTGPGDTQYF. The chain combines TRBV4-2 with TRBJ2-3; 7 positions agree with TRBD1. The junction had 12 bases not matched to a gene; V was cut back by 1 base and J by 5 bases. CDR3 size: 17 residues. Germline CDR1 reads LGHNA; CDR2 reads YNFKEQ.

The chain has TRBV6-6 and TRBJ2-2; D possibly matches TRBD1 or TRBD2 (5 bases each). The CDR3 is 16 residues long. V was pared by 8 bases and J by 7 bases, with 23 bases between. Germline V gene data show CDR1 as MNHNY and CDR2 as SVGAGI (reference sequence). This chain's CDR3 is CASCRTGTSWGGELFF. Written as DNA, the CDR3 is TGTGCCAGCTGCCGGACCGGGACCTCTTGGGGCGGGGAGCTGTTTTTT.

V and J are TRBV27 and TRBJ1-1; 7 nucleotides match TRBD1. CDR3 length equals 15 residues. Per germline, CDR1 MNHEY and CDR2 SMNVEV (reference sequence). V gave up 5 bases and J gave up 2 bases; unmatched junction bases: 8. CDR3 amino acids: CASSPSGTVNTEAFF. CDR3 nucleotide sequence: TGTGCCAGCAGTCCGTCCGGGACAGTTAACACTGAAGCTTTCTTT.

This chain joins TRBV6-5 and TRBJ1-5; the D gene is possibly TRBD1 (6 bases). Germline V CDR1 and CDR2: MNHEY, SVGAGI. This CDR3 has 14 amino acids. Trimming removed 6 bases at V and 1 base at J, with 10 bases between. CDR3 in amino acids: CASSRDNSNQPQHF. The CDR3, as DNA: TGTGCCAGCAGCCGGGACAACAGCAATCAGCCCCAGCATTTT.

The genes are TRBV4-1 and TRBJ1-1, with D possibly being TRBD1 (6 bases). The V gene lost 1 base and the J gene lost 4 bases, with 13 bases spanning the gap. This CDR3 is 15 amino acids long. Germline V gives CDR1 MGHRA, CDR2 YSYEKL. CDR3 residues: CASSQVTQGITEAFF. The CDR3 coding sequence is TGCGCCAGCAGCCAAGTAACGCAGGGGATCACTGAAGCTTTCTTT.

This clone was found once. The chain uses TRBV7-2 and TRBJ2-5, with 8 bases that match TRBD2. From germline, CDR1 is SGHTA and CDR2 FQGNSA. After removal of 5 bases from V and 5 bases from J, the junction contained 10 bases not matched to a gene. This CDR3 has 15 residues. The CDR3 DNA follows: TGTGCCAGCAGCCGACAAGCGGGAGTGGGGGAGACCCAGTACTTC. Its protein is CASSRQAGVGETQYF.

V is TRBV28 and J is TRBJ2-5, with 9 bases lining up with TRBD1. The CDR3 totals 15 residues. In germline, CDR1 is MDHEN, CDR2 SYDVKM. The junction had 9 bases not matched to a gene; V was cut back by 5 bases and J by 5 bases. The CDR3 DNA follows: TGTGCCAGCAGTATGACAGGGGGTAGGGCGGAGACCCAGTACTTC. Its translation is CASSMTGGRAETQYF. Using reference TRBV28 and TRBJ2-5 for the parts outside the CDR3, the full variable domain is DVKVTQSSRYLVKRTGEKVFLECVQDMDHENMFWYRQDPGLGLRLIYFSYDVKMKEKGDIPEGYSVSREKKERFSLILESASTNQTSMYLCASSMTGGRAETQYFGPGTRLLVL.

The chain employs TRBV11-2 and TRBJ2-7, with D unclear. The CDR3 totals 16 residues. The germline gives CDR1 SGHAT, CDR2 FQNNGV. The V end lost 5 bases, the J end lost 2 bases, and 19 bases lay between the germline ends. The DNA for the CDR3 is TGTGCCAGCAGCCCCATTAGTAGAGCAGCAGCCTACGAGCAGTACTTC. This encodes CASSPISRAAAYEQYF.

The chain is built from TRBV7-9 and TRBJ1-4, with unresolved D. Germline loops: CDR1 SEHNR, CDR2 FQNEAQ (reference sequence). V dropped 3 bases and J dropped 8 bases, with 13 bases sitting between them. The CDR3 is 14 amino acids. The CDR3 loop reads CASSLAGGGEKLFF. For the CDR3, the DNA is TGTGCCAGCAGCTTGGCAGGTGGAGGGGAAAAACTGTTTTTT. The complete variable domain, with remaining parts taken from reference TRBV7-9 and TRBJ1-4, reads DTGVSQNPRHKITKRGQNVTFRCDPISEHNRLYWYRQTLGQGPEFLTYFQNEAQLEKSRLLSDRFSAERPKGSFSTLEIQRTEQGDSAMYLCASSLAGGGEKLFFGSGTQLSVL.

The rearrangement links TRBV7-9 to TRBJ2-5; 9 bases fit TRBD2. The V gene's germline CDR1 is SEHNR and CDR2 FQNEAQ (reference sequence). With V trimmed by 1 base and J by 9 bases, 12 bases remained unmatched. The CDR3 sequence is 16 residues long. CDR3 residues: CASSLGSSGSIESQYF. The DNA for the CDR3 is TGTGCCAGCAGCTTAGGTAGTAGCGGGAGTATTGAGTCCCAGTACTTC. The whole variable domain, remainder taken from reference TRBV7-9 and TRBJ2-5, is DTGVSQNPRHKITKRGQNVTFRCDPISEHNRLYWYRQTLGQGPEFLTYFQNEAQLEKSRLLSDRFSAERPKGSFSTLEIQRTEQGDSAMYLCASSLGSSGSIESQYFGPGTRLLVL.

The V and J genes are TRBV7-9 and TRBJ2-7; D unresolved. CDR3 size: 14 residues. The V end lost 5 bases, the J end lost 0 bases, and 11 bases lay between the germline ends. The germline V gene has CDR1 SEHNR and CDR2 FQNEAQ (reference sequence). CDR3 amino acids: CASSLDQSSYEQYF. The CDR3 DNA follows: TGTGCCAGCAGCCTGGACCAGAGCTCCTACGAGCAGTACTTC.

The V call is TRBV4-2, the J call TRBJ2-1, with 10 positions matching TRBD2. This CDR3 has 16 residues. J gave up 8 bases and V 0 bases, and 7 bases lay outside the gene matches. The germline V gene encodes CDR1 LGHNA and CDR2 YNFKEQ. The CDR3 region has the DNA TGTGCCAGCAGCCAAGAGGCTAGCGGGAGATTCGATGAGCAGTTCTTC. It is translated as CASSQEASGRFDEQFF.

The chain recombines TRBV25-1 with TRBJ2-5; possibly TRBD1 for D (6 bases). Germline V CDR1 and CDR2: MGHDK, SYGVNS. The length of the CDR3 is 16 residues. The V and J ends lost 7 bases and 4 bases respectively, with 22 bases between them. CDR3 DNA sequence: TGTGCCAGCACTGCCCCCCGCGATCTAGGGGGAGAGACCCAGTACTTC. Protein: CASTAPRDLGGETQYF.

CDR3 sequence: CASSRNGVAYF. The CDR3 bases are TGTGCCAGTAGTAGGAACGGGGTGGCGTACTTC. This chain uses TRBV19 with TRBJ2-7; D possibly corresponds to TRBD2 (5 bases). Germline V gene sequence: CDR1 LNHDA, CDR2 SQIVND (reference sequence). The CDR3 length is 11 residues. Trimming removed 4 bases at V and 12 bases at J, with 13 bases between.

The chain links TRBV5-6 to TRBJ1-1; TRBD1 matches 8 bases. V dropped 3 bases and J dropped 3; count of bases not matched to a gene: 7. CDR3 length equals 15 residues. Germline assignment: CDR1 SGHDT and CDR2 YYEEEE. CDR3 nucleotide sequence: TGTGCCAGCAGCTCCCCGGGCAGGGGGCACACTGAAGCTTTCTTT. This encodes CASSSPGRGHTEAFF.

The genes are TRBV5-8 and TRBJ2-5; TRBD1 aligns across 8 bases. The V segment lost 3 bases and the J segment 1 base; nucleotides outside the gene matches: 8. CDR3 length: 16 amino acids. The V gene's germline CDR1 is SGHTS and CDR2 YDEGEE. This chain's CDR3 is CASSSIQGAVQETQYF. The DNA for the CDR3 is TGTGCCAGCAGCTCGATTCAGGGGGCAGTCCAAGAGACCCAGTACTTC.

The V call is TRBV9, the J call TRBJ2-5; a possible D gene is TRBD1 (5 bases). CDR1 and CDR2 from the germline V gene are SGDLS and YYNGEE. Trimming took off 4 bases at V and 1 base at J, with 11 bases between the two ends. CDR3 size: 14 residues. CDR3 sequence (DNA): TGTGCCAGCAGCATCACTGGGGCCCAAGAGACCCAGTACTTC. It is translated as CASSITGAQETQYF.

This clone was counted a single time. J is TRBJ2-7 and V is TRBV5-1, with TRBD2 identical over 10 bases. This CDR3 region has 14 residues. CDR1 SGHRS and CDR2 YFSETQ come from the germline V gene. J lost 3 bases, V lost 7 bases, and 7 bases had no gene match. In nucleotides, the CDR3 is TGCGCCAGCTCAACCGGGACTAGCGTCTACGAGCAGTACTTC. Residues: CASSTGTSVYEQYF.